This is a list of T cell receptor beta chains from one sample in a study of PD-1 blockade in classical Hodgkin lymphoma. Clones were sequenced by immunoSEQ multiplex PCR, and TCRdb holds only the in-frame ones, with some missing. The repertoire holds over 45,000 clones, with around two thirds as singletons. The input for sequencing was peripheral blood mononuclear cells (PBMCs), taken before the second cycle of nivolumab. These receptors came from a human donor with classical Hodgkin lymphoma. Both conserved end residues are part of each CDR3. The order of the fields is J gene, D gene, CDR3 length, V gene, clone size, CDR3 DNA, CDR3 protein. D genes are given only for firm matches. Clone sizes are given selectively: once, few, many, or a class where the clone is expanded.

j_gene: TRBJ1-2
d_gene: -
len: 15
v_gene: TRBV7-2
abundance: -
CDR3nt: TGTGCCAGCAGCTTAAGGGTCCTCGGTGACTATGGCTACACCTTC
CDR3aa: CASSLRVLGDYGYTF

j_gene: TRBJ2-7
d_gene: -
len: 15
v_gene: TRBV5-1
abundance: -
CDR3nt: TGCGCCAGCACCATACTAGTGGGGGGTACCTACGAGCAGTACTTC
CDR3aa: CASTILVGGTYEQYF

j_gene: TRBJ2-3
d_gene: TRBD1
len: 17
v_gene: TRBV5-1
abundance: -
CDR3nt: TGCGCCAGCAGCTTGACCTTGACAGGGGCGACCACAGATACGCAGTATTTT
CDR3aa: CASSLTLTGATTDTQYF

j_gene: TRBJ1-1
d_gene: -
len: 13
v_gene: TRBV6-4
abundance: -
CDR3nt: TGTGCCAGCAGTGAGGAGGGGTTCACTGAAGCTTTCTTT
CDR3aa: CASSEEGFTEAFF

j_gene: TRBJ1-5
d_gene: TRBD1
len: 12
v_gene: TRBV28
abundance: -
CDR3nt: TGTGCCAGCAGTCACAGGGGCCAGCCCCAGCATTTT
CDR3aa: CASSHRGQPQHF

j_gene: TRBJ1-1
d_gene: TRBD1
len: 14
v_gene: TRBV19
abundance: -
CDR3nt: TGTGCCAGTAGTATCTTCCTACAGGGGACTGAAGCTTTCTTT
CDR3aa: CASSIFLQGTEAFF

j_gene: TRBJ2-1
d_gene: -
len: 13
v_gene: TRBV7-7
abundance: -
CDR3nt: TGTGCTAGCAGCCCGGCCGAGGGTAATGAGCAGTTCTTC
CDR3aa: CASSPAEGNEQFF

j_gene: TRBJ2-4
d_gene: TRBD2
len: 16
v_gene: TRBV30
abundance: -
CDR3nt: TGTGCCGGAGGGGCGGGAGGGCAATTGACCAAAAACATTCAGTACTTC
CDR3aa: CAGGAGGQLTKNIQYF

j_gene: TRBJ1-2
d_gene: -
len: 14
v_gene: TRBV7-2
abundance: -
CDR3nt: TGTGCCAGCAGCTTAGTTGTGAGCTATGGCGGCTACACCTTC
CDR3aa: CASSLVVSYGGYTF

j_gene: TRBJ1-2
d_gene: TRBD1
len: 13
v_gene: TRBV9
abundance: -
CDR3nt: TGTGCCAGCAGCGAGACAGGGTACGGCGGCTACACCTTC
CDR3aa: CASSETGYGGYTF

j_gene: TRBJ2-1
d_gene: -
len: 15
v_gene: TRBV10-3
abundance: -
CDR3nt: TGTGCCATCAGTGATCAGATCGACGAGTACAATGAGCAGTTCTTC
CDR3aa: CAISDQIDEYNEQFF

j_gene: TRBJ1-4
d_gene: TRBD1
len: 15
v_gene: TRBV7-9
abundance: -
CDR3nt: TGTGCCAGCAGCCGGGGACAGACCTACAATGAAAAACTGTTTTTT
CDR3aa: CASSRGQTYNEKLFF

j_gene: TRBJ2-3
d_gene: -
len: 17
v_gene: TRBV27
abundance: -
CDR3nt: TGTGCCAGCAGTTTATCGGCAGACTCCCTTTGGACAGATACGCAGTATTTT
CDR3aa: CASSLSADSLWTDTQYF

j_gene: TRBJ1-2
d_gene: TRBD1
len: 12
v_gene: TRBV6-6
abundance: -
CDR3nt: TGTGCCAGCAGTGGACAGGGTCATGGCTACACCTTC
CDR3aa: CASSGQGHGYTF

j_gene: TRBJ2-7
d_gene: -
len: 13
v_gene: TRBV30
abundance: few
CDR3nt: TGTGCCTGGAGTGCAATCGGGGGCCTGGAGCAGTACTTC
CDR3aa: CAWSAIGGLEQYF

j_gene: TRBJ2-1
d_gene: TRBD2
len: 15
v_gene: TRBV7-9
abundance: -
CDR3nt: TGTGCCAGCAGCTTAGAGGCGGGAGGGTTGAATGAGCAGTTCTTC
CDR3aa: CASSLEAGGLNEQFF

j_gene: TRBJ1-1
d_gene: TRBD1
len: 14
v_gene: TRBV27
abundance: many
CDR3nt: TGTGCCAGCAGTTTTTTACAGGGGGCAGGTGAAGCTTTCTTT
CDR3aa: CASSFLQGAGEAFF

j_gene: TRBJ2-5
d_gene: TRBD2
len: 16
v_gene: TRBV5-1
abundance: -
CDR3nt: TGCGCCAGCAGCTGGGGAATAGCGGGAGGGGGAGAGACCCAGTACTTC
CDR3aa: CASSWGIAGGGETQYF

j_gene: TRBJ1-1
d_gene: -
len: 15
v_gene: TRBV6-1
abundance: -
CDR3nt: TGTGCCAGCAGTGAAATTGCCCAGGGGTGGACTGAAGCTTTCTTT
CDR3aa: CASSEIAQGWTEAFF

j_gene: TRBJ2-5
d_gene: -
len: 14
v_gene: TRBV7-3
abundance: -
CDR3nt: TGTGCCAGCAGCTTAAATAGCGCAGTGGCGACCCAGTACTTC
CDR3aa: CASSLNSAVATQYF

j_gene: TRBJ1-2
d_gene: TRBD1
len: 13
v_gene: TRBV12-5
abundance: few
CDR3nt: TGTGCTAGTGGCTCCGGACAGGGCCGGGGCTACACCTTC
CDR3aa: CASGSGQGRGYTF

j_gene: TRBJ1-2
d_gene: -
len: 17
v_gene: TRBV10-3
abundance: -
CDR3nt: TGTGCCATCAGTGAGTCGAATCCCAGGCTGATGCGGGATGGCTACACCTTC
CDR3aa: CAISESNPRLMRDGYTF

j_gene: TRBJ2-2
d_gene: -
len: 14
v_gene: TRBV19
abundance: few
CDR3nt: TGTGCCAGTAGTTTCCTAGCTACCACCGGGGAGCTGTTTTTT
CDR3aa: CASSFLATTGELFF

j_gene: TRBJ1-5
d_gene: -
len: 16
v_gene: TRBV19
abundance: -
CDR3nt: TGTGCCAGTAGTATCTGGGGATCTGATAGCAATCAGCCCCAGCATTTT
CDR3aa: CASSIWGSDSNQPQHF

j_gene: TRBJ2-1
d_gene: TRBD2
len: 15
v_gene: TRBV30
abundance: -
CDR3nt: TGTGCCTGGAGTCGGACGTCCGGGGGGTACAATGAGCAGTTCTTC
CDR3aa: CAWSRTSGGYNEQFF

j_gene: TRBJ1-2
d_gene: TRBD1
len: 16
v_gene: TRBV6-6
abundance: -
CDR3nt: TGTGCCAGCACCCTGGTCCCTGACAGGGGGAACTATGGCTACACCTTC
CDR3aa: CASTLVPDRGNYGYTF

j_gene: TRBJ1-1
d_gene: TRBD1
len: 14
v_gene: TRBV18
abundance: -
CDR3nt: TGTGCCAGCTCACCTCAGGGGGCCGGCACTGAAGCTTTCTTT
CDR3aa: CASSPQGAGTEAFF

j_gene: TRBJ2-7
d_gene: TRBD2
len: 16
v_gene: TRBV7-2
abundance: medium-sized
CDR3nt: TGTGCCAGCAGCCTCCGCGGAGCGGGGAGCCCCTACGAGCAGTACTTC
CDR3aa: CASSLRGAGSPYEQYF

j_gene: TRBJ2-7
d_gene: -
len: 16
v_gene: TRBV28
abundance: -
CDR3nt: TGTGCCAGCAGCTCCTCTGTGACGGCCTTGGGGTACGAGCAGTACTTC
CDR3aa: CASSSSVTALGYEQYF

j_gene: TRBJ2-7
d_gene: -
len: 13
v_gene: TRBV28
abundance: -
CDR3nt: TGTGCCAGCAGTTTATTTGGACTCTACGAGCAGTACTTC
CDR3aa: CASSLFGLYEQYF

j_gene: TRBJ1-4
d_gene: TRBD1
len: 14
v_gene: TRBV30
abundance: -
CDR3nt: TGTGCCTGGGGGACAGGGAGAATTAATGAAAAACTGTTTTTT
CDR3aa: CAWGTGRINEKLFF

j_gene: TRBJ2-7
d_gene: -
len: 14
v_gene: TRBV19
abundance: once
CDR3nt: TGTGCCAGTAGCGACAGCCCTCGAAGGTACGAGCAGTACTTC
CDR3aa: CASSDSPRRYEQYF

j_gene: TRBJ2-1
d_gene: -
len: 11
v_gene: TRBV29-1
abundance: -
CDR3nt: TGCAGCGGAGGGCCCTACAATGAGCAGTTCTTC
CDR3aa: CSGGPYNEQFF

j_gene: TRBJ2-1
d_gene: -
len: 16
v_gene: TRBV25-1
abundance: few
CDR3nt: TGTGCCAGCAGTGACCAACAGGGCCCCTTTCGCAATGAGCAGTTCTTC
CDR3aa: CASSDQQGPFRNEQFF

j_gene: TRBJ1-2
d_gene: -
len: 11
v_gene: TRBV29-1
abundance: -
CDR3nt: TGCAGCGCGTCTGACAACTATGGCTACACCTTC
CDR3aa: CSASDNYGYTF

j_gene: TRBJ2-7
d_gene: -
len: 13
v_gene: TRBV7-2
abundance: -
CDR3nt: TGTGCCAGCAGCCAGGAGCCCGCCTACGAGCAGTACTTC
CDR3aa: CASSQEPAYEQYF

j_gene: TRBJ2-1
d_gene: TRBD2
len: 17
v_gene: TRBV28
abundance: -
CDR3nt: TGTGCCAGCAGTCCGACGCGGACTAGCGGGAGTCAGGATGAGCAGTTCTTC
CDR3aa: CASSPTRTSGSQDEQFF

j_gene: TRBJ1-2
d_gene: -
len: 12
v_gene: TRBV30
abundance: -
CDR3nt: TGTGCCTGGAGTGATTGGACAAAGGGACACACCTTC
CDR3aa: CAWSDWTKGHTF

j_gene: TRBJ2-7
d_gene: -
len: 15
v_gene: TRBV14
abundance: -
CDR3nt: TGTGCCAGCAGCCAATGGGGCCACACGTACTACGAGCAGTACTTC
CDR3aa: CASSQWGHTYYEQYF

j_gene: TRBJ2-1
d_gene: -
len: 14
v_gene: TRBV10-3
abundance: -
CDR3nt: TGTGCCATCGGGGCGGAGACAAATAACAATGAGCAGTTCTTC
CDR3aa: CAIGAETNNNEQFF